Presented here are 26 T cell receptor beta chains from one specimen sequenced in a study of beta chain features in type 1 diabetes. Reverse transcription of all isolated RNA meant that expressed TCRB transcripts were sequenced. Sequencing was performed with immunoSEQ multiplex PCR; in TCRdb, only in-frame clones are kept and a portion is missing. The table records 400,000 to 550,000 clones, about an eighth of them present only once. Sequencing used naive CD4+ T cells from blood. The receptors were gathered from a woman younger than 30 in good health.

The chain is built from TRBV6-6 and TRBJ2-7, with 11 bases identical to TRBD2. Trimming took 8 bases from V and 3 from J; bases not matched to a gene: 9. Germline V lookup: CDR1 MNHNY, CDR2 SVGAGI (reference sequence). This CDR3 is 15 amino acids long. The CDR3 loop reads CASHSPTSGNYEQYF. CDR3 DNA: TGTGCCAGCCACAGCCCGACTAGCGGGAACTACGAGCAGTACTTC.

In this sample, this clone turned up a few times. J is TRBJ2-1 and V is TRBV6-4; 9 bases line up with TRBD1. The CDR3 runs to 14 residues. The V gene's germline CDR1 is MRHNA and CDR2 SNTAGT. V was pared by 6 bases and J by 9 bases, with 9 bases of the junction left unmatched. This CDR3 reads CASSQQGASAEQFF. CDR3 nucleotides: TGTGCCAGCAGCCAACAGGGGGCGAGTGCTGAGCAGTTCTTC.

This clone was counted between two and nine times. The chain employs TRBV7-9 and TRBJ2-6; D is possibly TRBD1 or TRBD2 (5 bases each). The CDR3 contains 16 residues. Looked up from germline, CDR1 is SEHNR and CDR2 is FQNEAQ (reference sequence). The V end lost 3 bases, the J end lost 2 bases, and 11 bases lay between the germline ends. CDR3 protein: CASSFAGTAGANVLTF. The CDR3 coding sequence is TGTGCCAGCAGCTTCGCAGGGACGGCTGGGGCCAACGTCCTGACTTTC.

The J gene is TRBJ2-7, the V gene TRBV5-4; 9 bases match TRBD1. J was trimmed by 6 bases and V by 5 bases; bases with no gene match: 6. CDR3 length: 13 amino acids. Per the germline V gene, CDR1 is SGHNT and CDR2 is YYREEE (reference sequence). CDR3 sequence reads: CASRPTGGGEQYF. For the CDR3, the DNA is TGTGCCAGCAGACCCACAGGGGGCGGCGAGCAGTACTTC.

The chain is built from TRBV30 and TRBJ2-5; 12 bases agree with TRBD2. With 2 bases clipped from V and 5 bases from J, the junction kept 12 bases outside the gene matches. The CDR3 has 17 residues. In germline, CDR1 is GTSNPN, CDR2 SVGIG (reference sequence). CDR3 in amino acids: CAWSPSRTSGIGETQYF. In DNA, the CDR3 is TGTGCCTGGAGTCCATCCCGGACTAGCGGGATAGGGGAGACCCAGTACTTC.

This clone was observed a handful of times. This sequence joins TRBV29-1 and TRBJ1-5; D perhaps matches TRBD1 (6 bases). Germline V CDR1 and CDR2: SQVTM, ANQGSEA. The CDR3 sequence is 12 residues long. The V gene lost 7 bases and the J gene lost 6 bases, with 13 bases spanning the gap. CDR3 sequence reads: CSAKQGTQPQHF. CDR3 DNA: TGCAGCGCCAAACAGGGTACTCAGCCCCAGCATTTT.

This clone has more than one count but fewer than ten. J is TRBJ1-4 and V is TRBV30, with 8 nucleotides matching TRBD1. Germline CDR1 GTSNPN, CDR2 SVGIG (reference sequence). The CDR3 has 15 amino acids. V shed 5 bases and J 0 bases; nucleotides not matched to a gene: 5. As DNA, the CDR3 is TGTGCCTGGGACAGGGGACGTACAACTAATGAAAAACTGTTTTTT. The encoded protein is CAWDRGRTTNEKLFF.

V and J are TRBV28 and TRBJ2-2, with 8 bases fitting TRBD2. Germline values: CDR1 MDHEN, CDR2 SYDVKM. Trimming took 4 bases from V and 8 from J; bases not matched to a gene: 9. The CDR3 spans 15 residues. The CDR3 here is CASSSPGTRMGELFF. The CDR3 nucleotides are TGTGCCAGCAGTTCGCCCGGGACTAGGATGGGGGAGCTGTTTTTT.

This clone turned up a few times. The chain couples TRBV7-2 to TRBJ2-1; D is ambiguous. The CDR3 extends over 13 amino acids. Germline-derived CDR1 and CDR2 are SGHTA and FQGNSA. The ends were cut back, 3 bases at V and 10 bases at J, with 13 bases in the middle. CDR3 sequence reads: CASSFGPFGEQFF. The CDR3 region has the DNA TGTGCCAGCAGCTTCGGGCCCTTCGGGGAGCAGTTCTTC.

In this sample, this clone turned up a few times. This chain uses TRBV19 with TRBJ1-5; no clear D. CDR3 length: 14 amino acids. Germline loops: CDR1 LNHDA, CDR2 SQIVND (reference sequence). V was clipped by 6 bases and J by 2 bases, with 11 bases between them. The CDR3 reads CASRGIMGNQPQHF. As DNA, the CDR3 is TGTGCCAGTAGGGGAATAATGGGCAATCAGCCCCAGCATTTT.

This sequence joins TRBV9 and TRBJ2-3, with TRBD2 matching 11 bases. There are 16 residues in the CDR3. After removal of 4 bases from V and 4 bases from J, the junction contained 8 bases not matched to a gene. Germline values: CDR1 SGDLS, CDR2 YYNGEE. CDR3 protein: CASSPRLAGLPDTQYF. The CDR3, as DNA: TGTGCCAGCAGCCCCAGACTAGCGGGGTTGCCAGATACGCAGTATTTT.

The chain uses TRBV9 and TRBJ1-3; D gene ambiguous. Germline V CDR1 and CDR2: SGDLS, YYNGEE. V was shortened by 0 bases and J by 0 bases, with 4 bases between the two germline ends. The CDR3 is made up of 14 amino acids. The CDR3 protein is CASSVAASGNTIYF. Here the CDR3 DNA reads TGTGCCAGCAGCGTAGCCGCCTCTGGAAACACCATATATTTT.

This clone was recorded a few times. The rearrangement joins TRBV5-1 to TRBJ2-2; the match to TRBD1 covers 10 bases. The CDR3 totals 16 residues. The J segment lost 8 bases and the V segment lost 4 bases, leaving 11 bases of the junction unmatched. Germline loops: CDR1 SGHRS, CDR2 YFSETQ. The DNA of the CDR3 is TGCGCCAGCAGCCCACAGCCGGGACAGGGGACGGGGGAGCTGTTTTTT. Amino acids: CASSPQPGQGTGELFF. Full variable domain (missing parts from reference TRBV5-1 and TRBJ2-2): KAGVTQTPRYLIKTRGQQVTLSCSPISGHRSVSWYQQTPGQGLQFLFEYFSETQRNKGNFPGRFSGRQFSNSRSEMNVSTLELGDSALYLCASSPQPGQGTGELFFGEGSRLTVL.

The chain joins TRBV18 to TRBJ1-2; tentatively, D is TRBD1 (5 bases). Germline CDR1 is KGHSH and CDR2 is LQKENI. This CDR3 is built from 12 residues. Between the trimmed V and J ends, which lost 1 base and 5 bases, there was a span of 5 bases. The CDR3 nucleotides are TGTGCCAGCTCACCACGACAGTATGGCTACACCTTC. As protein: CASSPRQYGYTF.

The chain carries TRBV4-2 and TRBJ2-1; maybe TRBD2 (6 bases). This CDR3 is 16 amino acids long. Trimming stripped 0 bases from V and 12 bases from J, with 21 bases between. Per the germline V gene, CDR1 is LGHNA and CDR2 is YNFKEQ. CDR3 sequence (DNA): TGTGCCAGCAGCCAAGAAGGAGGGACGGCCCTCTTAGGGCAGTTCTTC. Translated: CASSQEGGTALLGQFF.

This clone was seen a handful of times. The rearrangement links TRBV30 to TRBJ2-7; D gene unclear. CDR3 length equals 13 residues. V lost 0 bases and J lost 4, with 10 bases in between. CDR1 is GTSNPN and CDR2 is SVGIG in the germline V gene (reference sequence). CDR3 in DNA: TGTGCCTGGAGTGTTCATTTGACGTACGAGCAGTACTTC. It codes for CAWSVHLTYEQYF.

The chain links TRBV29-1 to TRBJ2-6; D might be TRBD1 or TRBD2, each matching 6 bases. From germline, CDR1 is SQVTM and CDR2 ANQGSEA. V was pared by 5 bases and J by 6 bases, with 20 bases between. This CDR3 comprises 16 residues. CDR3 amino acids: CSVQSTGRESANVLTF. CDR3 DNA: TGCAGCGTTCAATCTACAGGGCGGGAATCGGCCAACGTCCTGACTTTC.

The table lists this clone with a few counts. V is TRBV4-1 and J is TRBJ1-2; D perhaps matches TRBD1 (5 bases). The germline V gene encodes CDR1 MGHRA and CDR2 YSYEKL. Trimming stripped 0 bases from V and 5 bases from J, with 13 bases between. CDR3 length: 15 amino acids. The DNA for the CDR3 is TGCGCCAGCAGCCAAGATCCGTTGGGGACTTATGGCTACACCTTC. It encodes CASSQDPLGTYGYTF.

J is TRBJ2-7 and V is TRBV4-2; TRBD1 aligns across 7 bases. With V trimmed by 2 bases and J by 0 bases, 13 bases remained unmatched. The CDR3 runs to 18 residues. Germline V gene lookup returns CDR1 LGHNA and CDR2 YNFKEQ. The CDR3 nucleotides read TGTGCCAGCAGCCAATGGCCCAAGGGGACAGTGTCCTCCTACGAGCAGTACTTC. The encoded protein is CASSQWPKGTVSSYEQYF.

The rearrangement uses TRBV7-2 and TRBJ2-7; 10 bases align to TRBD1. The J segment lost 2 bases and the V segment lost 3 bases, leaving 4 bases of the junction unmatched. The CDR3 runs to 15 residues. CDR1 and CDR2 from the germline V gene are SGHTA and FQGNSA. CDR3 coding DNA: TGTGCCAGCAGCTTGCGGACAGGGGGAACCTACGAGCAGTACTTC. Encoded protein: CASSLRTGGTYEQYF.

This clone was recorded a few times. The chain recombines TRBV4-1 with TRBJ2-3; D unresolved. V was pared by 0 bases and J by 6 bases, with 7 bases between. The CDR3 is made up of 13 amino acids. From germline, CDR1 is MGHRA and CDR2 YSYEKL. CDR3 nucleotides: TGCGCCAGCAGCCAAGAGCAGGCCGATACGCAGTATTTT. This sequence encodes CASSQEQADTQYF.

The rearrangement joins TRBV4-3 to TRBJ1-1; 8 positions match TRBD1. CDR1 LGHNA and CDR2 YSLEER come from the germline V gene. The V and J ends lost 2 bases and 1 base, in that order; junction bases with no gene match: 3. The CDR3 totals 15 residues. The CDR3 sequence is CASSQLGTGNTEAFF. DNA for the CDR3: TGCGCCAGCAGCCAACTAGGGACAGGGAACACTGAAGCTTTCTTT.

This chain joins TRBV13 and TRBJ2-1; 8 bases fit TRBD2. The CDR3 is made up of 14 amino acids. The J segment lost 2 bases and the V segment lost 9 bases, leaving 6 bases of the junction unmatched. In germline, CDR1 is PRHDT, CDR2 FYEKMQ (reference sequence). The CDR3 spells CASRIAGTYNEQFF. CDR3 nucleotides: TGTGCCAGTAGGATAGCGGGAACCTACAATGAGCAGTTCTTC.

With regard to this clone: Other DNA sequences in the same sample also yield this CDR3. The chain couples TRBV27 to TRBJ2-3; perhaps TRBD1 as D (5 bases). CDR1 is MNHEY, CDR2 SMNVEV, per germline (reference sequence). The CDR3 loop spans 12 amino acids. The V gene lost 5 bases and the J gene lost 3 bases, with 6 bases spanning the gap. The CDR3 bases are TGTGCCAGCAGTCCAGGGACAGATACGCAGTATTTT. Protein product: CASSPGTDTQYF.

This clone has a handful of counts. The chain employs TRBV15 and TRBJ1-5; D is unresolved. Deletions cut 0 bases from V and 3 bases from J, with 12 bases between. Germline CDR1 LNHNV, CDR2 YYDKDF (reference sequence). The CDR3 has 16 amino acids. CDR3 residues: CATSRDLGSNNQPQHF. In DNA, the CDR3 is TGTGCCACCAGCAGAGATCTCGGGTCGAACAATCAGCCCCAGCATTTT.

This clone was counted only a few times. V and J are TRBV29-1 and TRBJ2-1; 11 bases are shared with TRBD2. V trimming: 2 bases; J trimming: 6 bases; junction bases outside the gene matches: 6. This CDR3 spans 15 amino acids. The germline V gene has CDR1 SQVTM and CDR2 ANQGSEA. CDR3 bases: TGCAGCGTTGAAAGTCTAGCGGGAGGTCCCAATGAGCAGTTCTTC. Its translation: CSVESLAGGPNEQFF.